In this sample, the clone carrying this T cell receptor beta chain turned up once. Its antigen is as yet unknown. This sample is part of a study of Ad26.COV2.S vaccination and SARS-CoV-2 variants. Overall study: Doses of Ad26.COV2.S were injected into muscle once or twice, 56 days apart.

J lost 0 bases, V lost 5 bases, and 9 bases had no gene match. Germline values: CDR1 LNHDA, CDR2 SQIVND (reference sequence). This CDR3 comprises 16 residues. Clones were read by immunoSEQ multiplex PCR, and TCRdb kept only the in-frame ones, dropping some. Seen here are 380,000 or so clones, less than 90% observed once, and the top ten hold 9.5% to 12%. Treatment of the sample: around 19 received Ad26.COV2.S at low or high dose, single or two shots; about 5 received placebo; per-sample allocation not given. Specimen acquisition occurred on day 63 following the initial vaccine or placebo injection. An Ad26 vector carrying the Wuhan-strain SARS-CoV-2 spike served as the vaccine. Regarding the study as a whole: Participants in the vaccine arm had higher spike-specific TCR breadth; placebo recipients had lower.

The clonotype comes from a person aged 18-60 years who received the Ad26.COV2.S COVID-19 vaccine or a placebo. Here the sequenced sample was peripheral blood, taken in a trial of Ad26.COV2.S vaccine versus placebo. J is TRBJ2-7 and V is TRBV19; 8 bases align to TRBD1. Written as DNA, the CDR3 is TGTGCCAGTAGTCTCTCACAGGGGGTTAGCTCCTACGAGCAGTACTTC. Its protein product is CASSLSQGVSSYEQYF.